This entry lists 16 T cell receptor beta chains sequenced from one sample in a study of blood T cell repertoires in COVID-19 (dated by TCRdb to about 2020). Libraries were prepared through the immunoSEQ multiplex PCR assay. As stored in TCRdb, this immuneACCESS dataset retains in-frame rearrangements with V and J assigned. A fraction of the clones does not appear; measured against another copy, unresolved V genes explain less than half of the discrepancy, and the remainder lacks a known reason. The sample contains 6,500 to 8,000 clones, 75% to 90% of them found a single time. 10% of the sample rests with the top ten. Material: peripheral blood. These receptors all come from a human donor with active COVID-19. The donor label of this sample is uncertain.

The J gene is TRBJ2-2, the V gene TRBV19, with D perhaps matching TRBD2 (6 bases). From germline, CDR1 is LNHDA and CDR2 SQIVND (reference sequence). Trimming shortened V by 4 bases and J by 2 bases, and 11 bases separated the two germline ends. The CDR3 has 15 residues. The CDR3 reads CASSSPGLNTGELFF. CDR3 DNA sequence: TGTGCCAGTAGTAGCCCGGGACTCAACACCGGGGAGCTGTTTTTT.

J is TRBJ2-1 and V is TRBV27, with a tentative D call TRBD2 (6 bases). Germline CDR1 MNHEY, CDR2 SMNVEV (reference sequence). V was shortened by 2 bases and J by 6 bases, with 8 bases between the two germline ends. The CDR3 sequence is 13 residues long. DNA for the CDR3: TGTGCCAGCAGTTTAACGGGGGTCAATGAGCAGTTCTTC. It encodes CASSLTGVNEQFF.

This CDR3 is CASSQDRTGSSSYEQYF. The CDR3 region has the DNA TGTGCCAGCAGCCAAGATCGGACAGGCTCAAGCTCCTACGAGCAGTACTTC. This chain joins TRBV3-1 (or the pseudogene TRBV3-2) and TRBJ2-7; 7 bases line up with TRBD1. With 0 bases clipped from V and 0 bases from J, the junction kept 8 bases outside the gene matches. The germline gives CDR1 LGHDT, CDR2 YNNKEL (reference sequence). The CDR3 extends over 17 amino acids.

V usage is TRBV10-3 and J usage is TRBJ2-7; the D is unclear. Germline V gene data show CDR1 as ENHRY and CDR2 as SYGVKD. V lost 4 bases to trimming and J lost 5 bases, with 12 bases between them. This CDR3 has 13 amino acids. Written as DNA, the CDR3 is TGTGCCATCAGTGTTTTAACGGAGAACGAGCAGTACTTC. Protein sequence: CAISVLTENEQYF.

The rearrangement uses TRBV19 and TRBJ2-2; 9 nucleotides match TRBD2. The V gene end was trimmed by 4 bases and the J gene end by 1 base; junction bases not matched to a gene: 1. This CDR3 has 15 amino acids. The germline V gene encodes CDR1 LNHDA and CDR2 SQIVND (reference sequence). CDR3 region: CASSNSGRNTGELFF. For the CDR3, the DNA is TGTGCCAGTAGTAATAGCGGGAGGAACACCGGGGAGCTGTTTTTT.

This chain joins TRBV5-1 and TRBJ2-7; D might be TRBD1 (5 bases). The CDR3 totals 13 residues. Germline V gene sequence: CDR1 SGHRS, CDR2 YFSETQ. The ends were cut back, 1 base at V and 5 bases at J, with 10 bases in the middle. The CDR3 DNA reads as TGCGCCAGCAGCTTGTCAGGGTTCCACGAGCAGTACTTC. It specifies CASSLSGFHEQYF.

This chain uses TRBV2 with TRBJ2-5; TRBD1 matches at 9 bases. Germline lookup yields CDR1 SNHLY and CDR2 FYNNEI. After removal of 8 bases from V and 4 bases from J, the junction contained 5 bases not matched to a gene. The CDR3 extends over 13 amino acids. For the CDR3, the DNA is TGTGCCAGCGGGACAGGGCTTCGAGAGACCCAGTACTTC. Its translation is CASGTGLRETQYF.

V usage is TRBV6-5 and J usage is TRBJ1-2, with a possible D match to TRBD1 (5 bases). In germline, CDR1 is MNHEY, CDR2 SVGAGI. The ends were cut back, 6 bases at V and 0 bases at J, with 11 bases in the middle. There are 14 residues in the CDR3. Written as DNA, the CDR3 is TGTGCCAGCAGAGAGAAACAGGCTAACTATGGCTACACCTTC. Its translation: CASREKQANYGYTF.

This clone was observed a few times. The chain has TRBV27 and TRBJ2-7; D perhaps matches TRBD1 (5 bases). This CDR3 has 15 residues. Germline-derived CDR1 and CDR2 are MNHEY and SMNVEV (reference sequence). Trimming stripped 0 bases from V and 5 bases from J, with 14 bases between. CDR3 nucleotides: TGTGCCAGCAGTTTATCGGGGTCAGGGTTCAACGAGCAGTACTTC. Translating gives CASSLSGSGFNEQYF.

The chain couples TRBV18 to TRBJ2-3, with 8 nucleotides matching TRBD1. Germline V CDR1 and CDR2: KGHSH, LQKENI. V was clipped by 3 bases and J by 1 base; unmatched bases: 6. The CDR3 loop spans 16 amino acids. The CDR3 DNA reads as TGTGCCAGCTCACCCCTACCGGGACAGGGCACAGATACGCAGTATTTT. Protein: CASSPLPGQGTDTQYF.

DNA of the CDR3: TGTGCCAGCGGAAGACAGGACTCTGGAAACACCATATATTTT. Protein product: CASGRQDSGNTIYF. The chain carries TRBV7-9 and TRBJ1-3; tentatively, D is TRBD1 (6 bases). V lost 8 bases and J lost 0, with 11 bases in between. Germline V lookup: CDR1 SEHNR, CDR2 FQNEAQ (reference sequence). The CDR3 contains 14 residues. Complete variable domain (other parts from reference TRBV7-9 and TRBJ1-3): DTGVSQNPRHKITKRGQNVTFRCDPISEHNRLYWYRQTLGQGPEFLTYFQNEAQLEKSRLLSDRFSAERPKGSFSTLEIQRTEQGDSAMYLCASGRQDSGNTIYFGEGSWLTVV.

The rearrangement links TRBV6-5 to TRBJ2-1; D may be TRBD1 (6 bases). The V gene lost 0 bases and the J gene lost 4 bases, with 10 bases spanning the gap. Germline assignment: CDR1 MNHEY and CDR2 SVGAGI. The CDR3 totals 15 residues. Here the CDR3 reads CASSYSWGRYNEQFF. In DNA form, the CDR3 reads TGTGCCAGCAGTTACTCCTGGGGGCGATACAATGAGCAGTTCTTC.

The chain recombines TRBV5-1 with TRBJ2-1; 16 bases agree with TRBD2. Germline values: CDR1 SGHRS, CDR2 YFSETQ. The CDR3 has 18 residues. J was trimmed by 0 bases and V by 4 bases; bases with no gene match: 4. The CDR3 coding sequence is TGCGCCAGCAGCCCCGGGACTAGCGGGAGGGTCTCCTACAATGAGCAGTTCTTC. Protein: CASSPGTSGRVSYNEQFF.

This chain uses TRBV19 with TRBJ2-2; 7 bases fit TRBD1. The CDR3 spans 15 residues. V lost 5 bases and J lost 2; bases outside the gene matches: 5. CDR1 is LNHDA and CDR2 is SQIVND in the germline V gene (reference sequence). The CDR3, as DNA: TGTGCCAGTAGTCCCGGGACAGTCAACACCGGGGAGCTGTTTTTT. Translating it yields CASSPGTVNTGELFF.

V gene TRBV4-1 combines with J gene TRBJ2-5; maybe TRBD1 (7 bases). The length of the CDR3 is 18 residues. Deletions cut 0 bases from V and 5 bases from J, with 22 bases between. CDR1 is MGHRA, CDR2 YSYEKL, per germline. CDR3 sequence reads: CASSQDRGRGAIEETQYF. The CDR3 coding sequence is TGCGCCAGCAGCCAAGATCGCGGCAGGGGGGCAATCGAGGAGACCCAGTACTTC.

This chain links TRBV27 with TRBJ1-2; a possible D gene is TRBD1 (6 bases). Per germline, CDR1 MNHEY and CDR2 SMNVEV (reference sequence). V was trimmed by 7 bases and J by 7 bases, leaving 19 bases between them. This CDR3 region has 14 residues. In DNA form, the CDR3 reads TGTGCCAGCACCACGGGGCAGGGGAGAAGTGGCTACACCTTC. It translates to CASTTGQGRSGYTF.